This TCR beta chain was sequenced in a study of blood T cell repertoires in COVID-19. On the study more broadly: From the United States, Italy and Spain came samples of acute and convalescent COVID-19.

The CDR3 loop spans 19 amino acids. Trimming removed 0 bases from V and 5 bases from J; junction bases left unmatched: 11. Germline V CDR1 and CDR2: LGHNA, YSLEER. The data were produced by immunoSEQ multiplex PCR, yet TCRdb's version contains in-frame clones alone and is incomplete. Of 190,000 or so clones listed, 90% were seen once; the top ten hold about 1.3%. The source is a man aged 25-45 years who had recovered from COVID-19. The sequencing sample was made of PBMCs or T cells enriched from blood (not recorded which). The chain uses TRBV4-3 and TRBJ2-3; 13 bases line up with TRBD2. CDR3 loop: CASSQDLLAGGPVGDTQYF. DNA for the CDR3: TGCGCCAGCAGCCAAGATCTACTAGCGGGGGGGCCGGTAGGAGATACGCAGTATTTT.